This T cell receptor (beta chain) appears in the sequencing data of a study of shared clonotypes between healthy human individuals. Regarding the study as a whole: The represented genetic and exposure-history diversity was limited by the small number of donors.

Libraries were prepared by immunoSEQ multiplex PCR; TCRdb keeps only in-frame clonotypes and omits some of them. The sample records fewer than 550,000 clones, about 80% being singletons. The CDR3 contains 16 residues. The germline gives CDR1 MDHEN, CDR2 SYDVKM. V shed 4 bases, J shed 11 bases, and the junction held 15 bases outside the gene matches. For this clone: Its target is not known.

The sequencing input was PBMCs. The sequence derives from a woman in her thirties or forties in good health. Some clones in this sample may be carry-over from other donors' samples. This chain joins TRBV28 and TRBJ2-5; 11 positions agree with TRBD2. Written as DNA, the CDR3 is TGTGCCAGCAGTTCACACACTAGCGGGAGAGTGGGGGAGCAGTACTTC. Translating gives CASSSHTSGRVGEQYF.